These 28 T cell receptor beta chains came from one sample sequenced in a study of T-cell memory formation after mild COVID-19. TCRdb processed the 5' RACE reads anew with MiXCR; each CDR3 protein has one entry. The sample consists of 550,000 to 650,000 distinct CDR3 sequences, roughly 17% of them appearing once. Sequences were obtained from PBMCs or a T cell subset sorted from them (not recorded which). The source of these receptors is an adult woman who had mild COVID-19 (a few samples of this study predate the infection). Cell type and time point are not known.

This clonotype appeared a few times. Here the CDR3 reads CASSSGTGGDRVVQYF. The CDR3 DNA follows: TGCGCCAGCAGCTCCGGGACAGGGGGCGACCGTGTTGTGCAGTACTTC. The chain couples TRBV5-1 to TRBJ2-7; 12 bases are shared with TRBD1. V dropped 3 bases and J dropped 9; count of bases not matched to a gene: 13. The germline V gene encodes CDR1 SGHRS and CDR2 YFSETQ. The CDR3 sequence is 16 residues long.

This rearrangement joins TRBV5-1 to TRBJ2-5, with 7 bases identical to TRBD1. There are 14 residues in the CDR3. V lost 4 bases and J lost 3; bases outside the gene matches: 6. Germline V gives CDR1 SGHRS, CDR2 YFSETQ. CDR3 loop: CASSPGTAKETQYF. CDR3 in DNA: TGCGCCAGCAGCCCCGGGACAGCAAAAGAGACCCAGTACTTC.

To note about this clonotype: Given a much more abundant clone one base away, this may be a read error. The chain couples TRBV5-1 to TRBJ2-2; 8 nucleotides line up with TRBD2. Germline CDR1 SGHRS, CDR2 YFSETQ. The CDR3 totals 14 residues. The CDR3 DNA reads TGCGCCAGCGCACTAGCGGCGAACACCGGGGAGATGTTTTTT. Its translation is CASALAANTGEMFF.

This clonotype was counted between two and nine times. V and J are TRBV12-3 or TRBV12-4 and TRBJ2-1, with 11 bases identical to TRBD2. Losses at the gene ends were 6 bases for V and 9 bases for J; bases not matched to a gene: 7. The CDR3 length is 14 residues. The CDR3 protein is CASRGLAETREQFF. Written as DNA, the CDR3 is TGTGCCAGCAGGGGACTAGCGGAGACCCGTGAGCAGTTCTTC.

The chain joins TRBV20-1 to TRBJ1-5; TRBD1 might be the D (5 bases). V was clipped by 0 bases and J by 0 bases, with 18 bases between them. This CDR3 has 18 amino acids. CDR1 and CDR2 (germline): DFQATT, SNEGSKA (reference sequence). The DNA of the CDR3 is TGCAGTGCTAGAGATTCCGGATGGGGGGGGTATAGCAATCAGCCCCAGCATTTT. Translated: CSARDSGWGGYSNQPQHF.

The chain uses TRBV24-1 and TRBJ2-1; 11 bases map to TRBD1. The CDR3 spans 15 residues. Germline CDR1 and CDR2: KGHDR and SFDVKD. The V segment lost 2 bases and the J segment 10 bases; nucleotides outside the gene matches: 6. The CDR3 DNA follows: TGTGCCACCAGTGATTCCAACCGGGACAGGGGGGAGCAGTTCTTC. This gives the protein CATSDSNRDRGEQFF.

Here the CDR3 DNA reads TGCGCCAGCAGCTTGGTCCGCGGGCGGATCGCAGATACGCAGTATTTT. It specifies CASSLVRGRIADTQYF. The genes are TRBV5-1 and TRBJ2-3, with D perhaps TRBD2 (5 bases). V was shortened by 0 bases and J by 4 bases, with 15 bases between the two germline ends. The germline CDR1 and CDR2 sequences are SGHRS and YFSETQ. The CDR3 is made up of 16 amino acids. Combining the CDR3 with reference TRBV5-1 and TRBJ2-3 gives the whole variable domain KAGVTQTPRYLIKTRGQQVTLSCSPISGHRSVSWYQQTPGQGLQFLFEYFSETQRNKGNFPGRFSGRQFSNSRSEMNVSTLELGDSALYLCASSLVRGRIADTQYFGPGTRLTVL.

This clonotype turned up a few times. The rearrangement uses TRBV6-1 and TRBJ2-1, with D possibly being TRBD1 (5 bases). The CDR3 consists of 14 residues. Per the germline V gene, CDR1 is MNHNS and CDR2 is SASEGT. The V gene lost 8 bases and the J gene lost 2 bases, with 13 bases spanning the gap. CDR3: CASEAGSAYNEQFF. The CDR3 DNA reads TGTGCCAGCGAGGCAGGGTCAGCCTACAATGAGCAGTTCTTC.

J is TRBJ1-2 and V is TRBV24-1; TRBD1 aligns across 8 bases. CDR1 and CDR2 from the germline V gene are KGHDR and SFDVKD. The CDR3 totals 15 residues. Trimming took 2 bases from V and 4 from J; bases not matched to a gene: 5. CDR3 sequence reads: CATSDSDRAIYGYTF. As DNA, the CDR3 is TGTGCCACCAGTGATTCGGACAGGGCGATCTATGGCTACACCTTC.

This clonotype was recorded at least ten times. This chain connects TRBV11-2 to TRBJ2-1; 9 bases align to TRBD2. This CDR3 spans 15 amino acids. V lost 6 bases to trimming and J lost 0 bases; unmatched junction nucleotides: 3. Germline-derived CDR1 and CDR2 are SGHAT and FQNNGV. The CDR3 loop reads CASSRSGSSYNEQFF. CDR3 coding DNA: TGTGCCAGCAGTCGTAGCGGGAGCTCCTACAATGAGCAGTTCTTC.

The chain employs TRBV6-5 and TRBJ2-1, with TRBD2 as a possible D gene (6 bases). Trimming removed 5 bases at V and 4 bases at J, with 21 bases between. CDR1 and CDR2 from the germline V gene are MNHEY and SVGAGI. This CDR3 is built from 17 residues. For the CDR3, the DNA is TGTGCCAGCAGTCTCTCCCTCGGGGCTAGCGCTTACAATGAGCAGTTCTTC. Its protein product is CASSLSLGASAYNEQFF.

The table lists this clonotype with a few counts. The chain uses TRBV7-8 and TRBJ1-1; tentatively, D is TRBD1 (6 bases). Trimming stripped 1 base from V and 6 bases from J, with 18 bases between. Germline V lookup: CDR1 SGHVS, CDR2 FQNEAQ. This CDR3 comprises 16 residues. CDR3: CASSLVSWGRPPEAFF. CDR3 bases: TGTGCCAGCAGCTTAGTTTCGTGGGGGCGCCCCCCTGAAGCTTTCTTT.

The rearrangement joins TRBV20-1 to TRBJ2-3; D unclear. Trimming left V 4 bases short and J 1 base short, with 15 bases between. Germline V gene sequence: CDR1 DFQATT, CDR2 SNEGSKA (reference sequence). The CDR3 loop spans 15 amino acids. The CDR3 DNA sequence: TGCAGTGCTACAGGACCTGACACGGGCACAGATACGCAGTATTTT. Its translation is CSATGPDTGTDTQYF.

The chain joins TRBV4-1 to TRBJ2-1; 10 bases map to TRBD1. This CDR3 has 16 amino acids. Germline trimming cut 1 base from V and 5 bases from J; bases unmatched to any gene: 5. Germline V gene lookup returns CDR1 MGHRA and CDR2 YSYEKL. The DNA of the CDR3 is TGCGCCAGCAGCCAAGGGACAGGGGGGCTCGACAATGAGCAGTTCTTC. Protein: CASSQGTGGLDNEQFF.

This clonotype has ten or more counts. The gene calls are TRBV5-1 and TRBJ2-5; weak D call: TRBD1 (6 bases). V lost 4 bases to trimming and J lost 2 bases, with 15 bases between them. The CDR3 is made up of 15 amino acids. Germline V gives CDR1 SGHRS, CDR2 YFSETQ. This CDR3 reads CASSRSQGSQETQYF. CDR3 DNA: TGCGCCAGCAGCCGGTCTCAGGGGTCTCAAGAGACCCAGTACTTC.

CDR3 bases: TGCGCCAGCAGCCAAATTGGGGCGGGACAACACGAGCAGTACTTC. Protein: CASSQIGAGQHEQYF. The rearrangement joins TRBV4-1 to TRBJ2-7; D may match TRBD1 or TRBD2 (6 bases each). CDR1 is MGHRA and CDR2 is YSYEKL in the germline V gene. V was trimmed by 2 bases and J by 5 bases, leaving 16 bases between them. The CDR3 spans 15 residues.

J is TRBJ1-1 and V is TRBV11-3; D is uncertain. The CDR3 length is 14 residues. With 0 bases removed from V and 4 bases from J, the gap between germline ends came to 9 bases. Germline assignment: CDR1 SGHNT and CDR2 YENEEA. CDR3 bases: TGTGCCAGCAGCTTAGACAGCGGCATCACTGAAGCTTTCTTT. Its protein is CASSLDSGITEAFF.

The rearrangement joins TRBV11-2 to TRBJ2-3; D not certain. The CDR3 runs 16 residues. Germline lookup yields CDR1 SGHAT and CDR2 FQNNGV. Trimming left V 3 bases short and J 0 bases short, with 13 bases between. CDR3 bases: TGTGCCAGCAGCTTCGGACGGGTCGCTAGCACAGATACGCAGTATTTT. Residues: CASSFGRVASTDTQYF.

This sequence joins TRBV29-1 and TRBJ2-5, with TRBD2 identical over 8 bases. Germline values: CDR1 SQVTM, CDR2 ANQGSEA. The CDR3 is 16 amino acids. The ends lost 4 bases at V and 5 bases at J; junction bases unmatched: 15. CDR3 sequence reads: CSVVVRAGDPRETQYF. The CDR3 nucleotides read TGCAGCGTTGTAGTTCGAGCGGGAGACCCCCGGGAGACCCAGTACTTC.

This chain connects TRBV29-1 to TRBJ2-7; 10 nucleotides agree with TRBD2. Germline CDR1 reads SQVTM; CDR2 reads ANQGSEA. After removal of 4 bases from V and 3 bases from J, the junction contained 9 bases not matched to a gene. The CDR3 is 15 amino acids. The CDR3 DNA sequence: TGCAGCGTTGTAGGACTAGCGGTATACCTCTACGAGCAGTACTTC. Encoded protein: CSVVGLAVYLYEQYF.

This clonotype was detected a few times. The V call is TRBV30, the J call TRBJ2-3; unclear D gene. Germline CDR1 reads GTSNPN; CDR2 reads SVGIG (reference sequence). The CDR3 runs 11 residues. The V and J ends lost 5 bases and 4 bases respectively, with 7 bases between them. The CDR3, as DNA: TGTGCCTGGGGAAGAGCAGATACGCAGTATTTT. Its protein is CAWGRADTQYF.

This clonotype was seen a handful of times. The gene calls are TRBV12-2 and TRBJ2-7; no check of the table's D call, TRBD2, against the DNA was made. TRBV12-2 is an annotated pseudogene. The CDR3 covers 16 residues. CDR3 protein: CASRLASGPSSYEQYF. CDR3 DNA sequence: TGTGCAAGTCGCCTTGCTTCGGGGCCCAGCTCCTACGAGCAGTACTTC.

The J gene is TRBJ2-7, the V gene TRBV5-6; D is unresolved. The germline V gene encodes CDR1 SGHDT and CDR2 YYEEEE. Trimming cost V 4 bases and J 6 bases, with 14 bases left between them. CDR3 length: 13 amino acids. The CDR3 sequence is CASSPTQAPEQYF. The DNA for the CDR3 is TGTGCCAGCAGCCCGACGCAGGCCCCCGAGCAGTACTTC.

The rearrangement links TRBV20-1 to TRBJ2-1; D is unresolved. Trimming removed 0 bases at V and 4 bases at J, with 13 bases between. Germline CDR1 and CDR2: DFQATT and SNEGSKA (reference sequence). The CDR3 has 15 residues. In DNA form, the CDR3 reads TGCAGTGCTAGAGAGGCACTAAGACCTTACAATGAGCAGTTCTTC. It is translated as CSAREALRPYNEQFF.

The chain joins TRBV15 to TRBJ2-1; TRBD2 matches 9 bases. This CDR3 contains 15 residues. Looked up from germline, CDR1 is LNHNV and CDR2 is YYDKDF (reference sequence). V shed 0 bases, J shed 8 bases, and the junction held 5 bases outside the gene matches. The CDR3 DNA follows: TGTGCCACCAGCAGAGAAGGGATAGCGGGAGATGAGCAGTTCTTC. It translates to CATSREGIAGDEQFF.

The chain uses TRBV27 and TRBJ1-5; 8 positions match TRBD1. The CDR3 totals 15 residues. J lost 3 bases, V lost 5 bases, and 6 bases had no gene match. Germline CDR1 and CDR2: MNHEY and SMNVEV (reference sequence). The chain's CDR3 is CASSHGTGDNQPQHF. CDR3 coding DNA: TGTGCCAGCAGTCACGGGACAGGAGACAATCAGCCCCAGCATTTT.

This clonotype was observed a handful of times. The chain joins TRBV10-3 to TRBJ1-1, with 7 bases fitting TRBD1. Germline-derived CDR1 and CDR2 are ENHRY and SYGVKD. With 5 bases clipped from V and 1 base from J, the junction kept 1 base outside the gene matches. The CDR3 is 13 residues long. DNA of the CDR3: TGTGCCATCAGTAGGACAGGGAACACTGAAGCTTTCTTT. The encoded protein is CAISRTGNTEAFF.

This chain uses TRBV25-1 with TRBJ2-5, with 7 bases identical to TRBD1. In germline, CDR1 is MGHDK, CDR2 SYGVNS. This CDR3 spans 16 amino acids. V was pared by 2 bases and J by 2 bases, with 8 bases of the junction left unmatched. CDR3 residues: CASSEKAGTVQETQYF. The CDR3, as DNA: TGTGCCAGCAGTGAAAAAGCCGGGACAGTTCAAGAGACCCAGTACTTC.